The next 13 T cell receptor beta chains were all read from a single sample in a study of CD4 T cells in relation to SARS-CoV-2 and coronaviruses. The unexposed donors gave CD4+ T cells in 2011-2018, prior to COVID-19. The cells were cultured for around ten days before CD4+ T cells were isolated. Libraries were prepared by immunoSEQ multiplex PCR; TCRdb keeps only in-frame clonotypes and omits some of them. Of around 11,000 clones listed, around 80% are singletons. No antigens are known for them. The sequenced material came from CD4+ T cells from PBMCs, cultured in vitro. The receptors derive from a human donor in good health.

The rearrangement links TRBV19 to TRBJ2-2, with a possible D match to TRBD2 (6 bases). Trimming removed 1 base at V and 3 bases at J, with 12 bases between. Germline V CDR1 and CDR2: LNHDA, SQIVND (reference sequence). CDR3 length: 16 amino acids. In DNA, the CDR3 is TGTGCCAGTAGTATAGGGGAGGAGGGGCACACCGGGGAGCTGTTTTTT. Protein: CASSIGEEGHTGELFF.

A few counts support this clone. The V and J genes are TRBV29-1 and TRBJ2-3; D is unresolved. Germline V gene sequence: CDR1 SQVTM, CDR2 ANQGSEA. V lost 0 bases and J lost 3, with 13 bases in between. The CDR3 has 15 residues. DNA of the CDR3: TGCAGCGTTGAAGATTACGTTAAGGGTACAGATACGCAGTATTTT. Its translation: CSVEDYVKGTDTQYF.

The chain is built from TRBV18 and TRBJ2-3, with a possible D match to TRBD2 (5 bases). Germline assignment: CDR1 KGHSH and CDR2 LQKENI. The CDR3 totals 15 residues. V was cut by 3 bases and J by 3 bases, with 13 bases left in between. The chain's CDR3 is CASSPDFGVTDTQYF. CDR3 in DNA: TGTGCCAGCTCACCGGATTTCGGGGTAACAGATACGCAGTATTTT.

Here the CDR3 reads CASSQDPPRGSRSGNTIYF. CDR3 nucleotide sequence: TGTGCCAGCAGCCAAGACCCTCCCCGGGGGTCCCGATCTGGAAACACCATATATTTT. This chain joins TRBV3-1 (or the pseudogene TRBV3-2) and TRBJ1-3, with a weak D call TRBD1 (5 bases). The CDR3 covers 19 residues. Germline V lookup: CDR1 LGHDT, CDR2 YNNKEL (reference sequence). The V end lost 0 bases, the J end lost 1 base, and 19 bases lay between the germline ends.

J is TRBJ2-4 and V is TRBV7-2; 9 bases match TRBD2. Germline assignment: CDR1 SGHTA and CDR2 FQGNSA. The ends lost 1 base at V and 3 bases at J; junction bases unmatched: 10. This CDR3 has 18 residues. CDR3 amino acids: CASSLGSRAGGHKNIQYF. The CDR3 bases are TGTGCCAGCAGCTTAGGATCGCGGGCGGGGGGGCACAAAAACATTCAGTACTTC.

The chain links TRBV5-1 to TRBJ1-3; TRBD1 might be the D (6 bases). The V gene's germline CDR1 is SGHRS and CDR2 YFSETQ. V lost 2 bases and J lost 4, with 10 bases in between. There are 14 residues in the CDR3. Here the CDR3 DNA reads TGCGCCAGCAGCTTAGCAGGGGTGGGAAACACCATATATTTT. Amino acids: CASSLAGVGNTIYF.

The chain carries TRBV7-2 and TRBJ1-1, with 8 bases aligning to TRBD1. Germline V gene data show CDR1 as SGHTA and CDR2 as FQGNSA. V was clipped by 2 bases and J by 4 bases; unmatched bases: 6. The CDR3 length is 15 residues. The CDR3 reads CASSLQGAISTEAFF. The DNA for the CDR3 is TGTGCCAGCAGCTTACAGGGGGCTATTTCCACTGAAGCTTTCTTT.

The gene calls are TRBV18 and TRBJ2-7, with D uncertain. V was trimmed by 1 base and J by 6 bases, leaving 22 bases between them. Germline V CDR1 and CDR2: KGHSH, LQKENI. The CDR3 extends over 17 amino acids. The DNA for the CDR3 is TGTGCCAGCTCACCACGTCAGCAAGGAACCACTATTGTCGAGCAGTACTTC. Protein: CASSPRQQGTTIVEQYF.

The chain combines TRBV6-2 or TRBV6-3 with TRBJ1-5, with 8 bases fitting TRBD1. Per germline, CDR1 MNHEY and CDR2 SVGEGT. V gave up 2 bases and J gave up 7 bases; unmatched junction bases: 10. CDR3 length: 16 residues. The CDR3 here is CASSYSKGQVGQPQHF. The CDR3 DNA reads TGTGCCAGCAGTTACAGTAAGGGACAGGTGGGGCAGCCCCAGCATTTT.

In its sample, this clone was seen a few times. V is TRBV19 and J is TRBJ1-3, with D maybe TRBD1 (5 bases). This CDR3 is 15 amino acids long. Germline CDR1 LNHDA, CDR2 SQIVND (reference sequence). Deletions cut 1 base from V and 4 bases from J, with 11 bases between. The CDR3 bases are TGTGCCAGTAGTATAGTCGGGGGTGGCGGAAACACCATATATTTT. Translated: CASSIVGGGGNTIYF.

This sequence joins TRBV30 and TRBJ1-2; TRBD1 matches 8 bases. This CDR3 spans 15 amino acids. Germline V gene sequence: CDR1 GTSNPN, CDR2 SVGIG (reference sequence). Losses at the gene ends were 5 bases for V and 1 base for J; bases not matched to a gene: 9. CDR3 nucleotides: TGTGCCTGGGCTCGGGACAGGTCGCTTAACTATGGCTACACCTTC. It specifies CAWARDRSLNYGYTF.

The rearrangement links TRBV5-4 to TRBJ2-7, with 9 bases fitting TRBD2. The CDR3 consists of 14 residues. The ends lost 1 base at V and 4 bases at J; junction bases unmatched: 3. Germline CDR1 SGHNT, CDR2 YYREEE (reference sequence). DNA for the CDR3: TGTGCCAGCAGCTTGCGTAGCGGGGGATACGAGCAGTACTTC. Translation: CASSLRSGGYEQYF.

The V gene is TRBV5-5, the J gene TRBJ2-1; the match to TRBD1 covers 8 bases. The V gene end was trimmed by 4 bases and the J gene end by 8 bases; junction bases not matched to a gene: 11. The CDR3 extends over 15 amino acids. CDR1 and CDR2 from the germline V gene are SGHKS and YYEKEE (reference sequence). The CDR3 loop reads CASSPWDRSIYEQFF. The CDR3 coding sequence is TGTGCCAGCAGCCCCTGGGACAGGTCGATATATGAGCAGTTCTTC.